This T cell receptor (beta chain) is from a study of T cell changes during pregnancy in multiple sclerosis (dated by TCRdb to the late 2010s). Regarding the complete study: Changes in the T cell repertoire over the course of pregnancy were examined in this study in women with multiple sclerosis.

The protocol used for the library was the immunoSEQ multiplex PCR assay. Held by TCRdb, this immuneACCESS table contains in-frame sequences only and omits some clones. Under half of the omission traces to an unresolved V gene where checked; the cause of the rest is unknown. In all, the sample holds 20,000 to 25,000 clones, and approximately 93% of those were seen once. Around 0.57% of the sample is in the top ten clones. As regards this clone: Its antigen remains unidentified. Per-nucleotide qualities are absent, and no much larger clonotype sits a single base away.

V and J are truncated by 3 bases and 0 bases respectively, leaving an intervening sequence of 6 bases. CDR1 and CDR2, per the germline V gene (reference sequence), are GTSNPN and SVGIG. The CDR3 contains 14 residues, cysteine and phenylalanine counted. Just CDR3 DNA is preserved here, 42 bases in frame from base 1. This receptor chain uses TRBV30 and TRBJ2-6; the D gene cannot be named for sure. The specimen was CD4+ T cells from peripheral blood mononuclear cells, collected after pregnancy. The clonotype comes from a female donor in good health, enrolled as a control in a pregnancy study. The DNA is TGTGCCTGGAGCTACCCCTCTGGGGCCAACGTCCTGACTTTC. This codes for CAWSYPSGANVLTF. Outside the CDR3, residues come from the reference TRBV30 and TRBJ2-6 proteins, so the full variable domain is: SQTIHQWPATLVQPVGSPLSLECTVEGTSNPNLYWYRQAAGRGLQLLFYSVGIGQISSEVPQNLSASRPQDRQFILSSKKLLLSDSGFYLCAWSYPSGANVLTFGAGSRLTVL.